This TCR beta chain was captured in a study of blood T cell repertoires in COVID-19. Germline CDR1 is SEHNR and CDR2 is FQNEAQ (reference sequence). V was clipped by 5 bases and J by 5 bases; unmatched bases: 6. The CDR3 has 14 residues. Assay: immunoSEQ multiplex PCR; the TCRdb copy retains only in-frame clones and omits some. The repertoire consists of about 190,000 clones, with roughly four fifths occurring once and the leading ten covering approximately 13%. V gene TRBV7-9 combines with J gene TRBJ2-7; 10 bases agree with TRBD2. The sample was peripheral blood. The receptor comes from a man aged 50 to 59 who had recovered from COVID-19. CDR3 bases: TGTGCCAGCAGCCTTAGCGGGAGGTTCAACGAGCAGTACTTC. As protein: CASSLSGRFNEQYF.